Sequencing of this T cell receptor (beta chain) was carried out in a study of human T cells and chemical hapten exposure. This clonotype was seen more than once but under ten times. TCRdb used MiXCR to reprocess the RACE reads, holding one entry per CDR3 protein. The sample yields under 50,000 distinct CDR3 sequences, 9% to 9.5% seen once. Time point denoted: patch test 3, about 24 weeks after DPC sensitization. Treatment indicated: therapeutic diphenylcyclopropenone sensitization with weekly scalp DPC. The starting material, unfractionated whole blood, was used for total RNA extraction. The V and J ends lost 6 bases and 4 bases, in that order; junction bases with no gene match: 4. Germline values: CDR1 MNHNY, CDR2 SVGAGI (reference sequence). This CDR3 is 14 amino acids long.

The source was whole blood, collected in connection with sensitization to the hapten diphenylcyclopropenone (DPC). This sequence originates from a man aged 50 to 59 with alopecia areata. Some clones in this sample may be carry-over from other donors' samples. V is TRBV6-6 and J is TRBJ1-4; TRBD1 agrees at 8 bases. DNA for the CDR3: TGTGCCAGCAGGTTACAGGGGGATAATGAAAAACTGTTTTTT. Its translation: CASRLQGDNEKLFF.